A selection of T cell receptor beta chains follows, all from one sample in a study of a mutant IDH1 vaccine in newly diagnosed glioma. Sequencing used immunoSEQ multiplex PCR; TCRdb keeps in-frame clones, though not all of them. There are around 30,000 clones in the sample; about three quarters occur only once, and roughly 9% lies in the top ten. The sequenced sample was peripheral blood mononuclear cells (PBMCs), obtained from a glioma patient treated with radiotherapy, temozolomide or both. The receptors here all came from a man aged 50 to 60 with glioma. Some clones in this sample may be carry-over from other donors' samples. Both conserved end residues are part of each CDR3. Fields, in order: J gene, clone size, V gene, D gene, CDR3 DNA, CDR3 protein. A D gene is named only where the DNA matches it firmly. Where a row states a size, it is once, few, many or the class of an expanded clone; other rows omit it.

TRBJ1-6,-,TRBV7-9,-,TGTGCCAGCAGCCCTGGTCTACGGACCCAAGGCGGTTCACCCCTCCACTTT,CASSPGLRTQGGSPLHF
TRBJ1-2,-,TRBV5-1,-,TGCGCCAGCAGCTTAGATCAGCCCTATGGCTACACCTTC,CASSLDQPYGYTF
TRBJ2-3,-,TRBV14,-,TGTGCCAGCAGCCAAGGGTGGGCGGATACGCAGTATTTT,CASSQGWADTQYF
TRBJ1-4,once,TRBV7-8,TRBD1,TGTGCCAGCGGCGGACAGGGGCTCTCAGCAGGGGAAAAACTGTTTTTT,CASGGQGLSAGEKLFF
TRBJ1-1,once,TRBV21-1,-,TGTGCCAGCAGCAAACAGAACACTGAAGCTTTCTTT,CASSKQNTEAFF
TRBJ1-6,-,TRBV4-3,-,TGCGCCAGCAGCCAAGACGGAAGGCGGAATTCACCCCTCCACTTT,CASSQDGRRNSPLHF
TRBJ1-5,-,TRBV9,-,TGTGCCAGCAGCCCCGGGACTCTCAATCAGCCCCAGCATTTT,CASSPGTLNQPQHF
TRBJ2-7,-,TRBV7-8,-,TGTGCCAGCAGCTTAGGAATTGGGGACGAGCAGTACTTC,CASSLGIGDEQYF
TRBJ1-1,-,TRBV5-1,-,TGCGCCAGCAGCCACTACAGGGTTGAAACTGAAGCTTTCTTT,CASSHYRVETEAFF
TRBJ2-5,-,TRBV5-8,-,TGTGCCAGCAGCTTCCGGACAGCCCAAGAGACCCAGTACTTC,CASSFRTAQETQYF
TRBJ1-1,few,TRBV2,-,TGTGCCAGCAGGCCCGACAGGAACACTGAAGCTTTCTTT,CASRPDRNTEAFF
TRBJ1-1,-,TRBV14,TRBD1,TGTGCCAGCAGCCAAGGAGGTGGGACAGGAGTGAACACTGAAGCTTTCTTT,CASSQGGGTGVNTEAFF
TRBJ2-5,-,TRBV7-9,-,TGTGCCAGCAGCTTAGGTGCGGAAGAGACCCAGTACTTC,CASSLGAEETQYF
TRBJ2-3,-,TRBV7-3,-,TGTGCCAGCAGCTTGGACTCGTCATCCGATACGCAGTATTTT,CASSLDSSSDTQYF
TRBJ1-4,few,TRBV19,-,TGTGCCAGTACCAAGATGCCGGACGGCGTGGAAAAACTGTTTTTT,CASTKMPDGVEKLFF
TRBJ1-1,-,TRBV19,-,TGTGCCAGTAGTGACCCAGGGAGGGACACTGAAGCTTTCTTT,CASSDPGRDTEAFF
TRBJ1-5,-,TRBV10-3,-,TGTGCCATCAGTGAGTCGGAACTTCGGCCCCAGCATTTT,CAISESELRPQHF